The 18 T cell receptor beta chains listed next were all sequenced from one sample in a study of cytomegalovirus exposure and HLA in healthy donors. Primers: 60 Vbeta forward and 13 Jbeta reverse. Clones were read by immunoSEQ multiplex PCR, and TCRdb kept only the in-frame ones, dropping some. The sample carries 120,000 or so clones, 60% to 80% recorded once. Sequences were obtained from PBMCs. Receptors originate from a man in his fifties or sixties in good health and CMV-seropositive.

This clone was observed a few times. The chain carries TRBV15 and TRBJ1-2; 11 bases are a match to TRBD1. J gave up 7 bases and V 0 bases, and 19 bases lay outside the gene matches. Per germline, CDR1 LNHNV and CDR2 YYDKDF (reference sequence). The CDR3 contains 20 residues. The CDR3 sequence is CATSRDLSPSPGQGDVGYTF. As DNA, the CDR3 is TGTGCCACCAGCAGAGATCTAAGCCCATCACCGGGACAGGGGGACGTTGGCTACACCTTC.

V is TRBV10-3 and J is TRBJ1-1, with 10 bases lining up with TRBD1. CDR1 ENHRY and CDR2 SYGVKD come from the germline V gene. With 7 bases clipped from V and 4 bases from J, the junction kept 3 bases outside the gene matches. The CDR3 runs to 13 residues. Written as DNA, the CDR3 is TGTGCCATCACGGGGACAGGGGTCACTGAAGCTTTCTTT. Encoded protein: CAITGTGVTEAFF.

The chain recombines TRBV7-2 with TRBJ2-4; the match to TRBD2 covers 11 bases. Germline trimming cut 3 bases from V and 8 bases from J; bases unmatched to any gene: 3. CDR3 length equals 14 residues. Germline V CDR1 and CDR2: SGHTA, FQGNSA. The CDR3 coding sequence is TGTGCCAGCAGCTTTAGCGGGGGGGCGGACATTCAGTACTTC. It translates to CASSFSGGADIQYF.

The chain uses TRBV11-3 and TRBJ1-1; no reliable D call. V lost 4 bases to trimming and J lost 4 bases, with 10 bases between them. CDR1 and CDR2 (germline): SGHNT, YENEEA. The CDR3 is 13 residues long. Here the CDR3 DNA reads TGTGCCAGCAGCTATCGCGGGCGCACTGAAGCTTTCTTT. Amino acids: CASSYRGRTEAFF. The full variable domain, with the rest looked up from reference TRBV11-3 and TRBJ1-1, is EAGVVQSPRYKIIEKKQPVAFWCNPISGHNTLYWYLQNLGQGPELLIRYENEEAVDDSQLPKDRFSAERLKGVDSTLKIQPAELGDSAVYLCASSYRGRTEAFFGQGTRLTVV.

The chain employs TRBV15 and TRBJ2-7, with 8 bases aligning to TRBD1. The CDR3 runs 14 residues. The J segment lost 2 bases and the V segment lost 3 bases, leaving 3 bases of the junction unmatched. Germline values: CDR1 LNHNV, CDR2 YYDKDF (reference sequence). The CDR3 DNA sequence: TGTGCCACCAGCAGCTGGACAGGGACCTACGAGCAGTACTTC. It is translated as CATSSWTGTYEQYF. The variable domain in full, with the rest retrieved from reference TRBV15 and TRBJ2-7, is DAMVIQNPRYQVTQFGKPVTLSCSQTLNHNVMYWYQQKSSQAPKLLFHYYDKDFNNEADTPDNFQSRRPNTSFCFLDIRSPGLGDTAMYLCATSSWTGTYEQYFGPGTRLTVT.

This clone showed up just a few times. V is TRBV2 and J is TRBJ2-3, with D uncertain. Germline V gene data show CDR1 as SNHLY and CDR2 as FYNNEI. Trimming removed 5 bases from V and 4 bases from J, with 4 bases in between. This CDR3 has 11 amino acids. The CDR3 region is CASSWPDTQYF. CDR3 coding DNA: TGTGCCAGCAGTTGGCCAGATACGCAGTATTTT.

The rearrangement links TRBV19 to TRBJ1-4; 8 bases are shared with TRBD1. Germline V lookup: CDR1 LNHDA, CDR2 SQIVND (reference sequence). The CDR3 covers 14 residues. V shed 3 bases and J 7 bases; nucleotides not matched to a gene: 4. The CDR3 loop is CASSIGTGSEKLFF. CDR3 bases: TGTGCCAGTAGTATCGGGACAGGAAGTGAAAAACTGTTTTTT.

The genes are TRBV7-9 and TRBJ2-3; TRBD2 agrees at 11 bases. V gave up 3 bases and J gave up 6 bases; unmatched junction bases: 11. Germline V gives CDR1 SEHNR, CDR2 FQNEAQ (reference sequence). CDR3 size: 17 residues. Here the CDR3 reads CASSLGLADSGRDTQYF. The CDR3 bases are TGTGCCAGCAGCTTGGGACTAGCGGATTCCGGTAGGGATACGCAGTATTTT.

Here the CDR3 reads CASSGGAGGETQYF. CDR3 coding DNA: TGTGCCAGTAGTGGAGGGGCTGGGGGTGAGACCCAGTACTTC. The V call is TRBV19, the J call TRBJ2-5, with a tentative D call TRBD2 (6 bases). Looked up from germline, CDR1 is LNHDA and CDR2 is SQIVND (reference sequence). Trimming took 5 bases from V and 5 from J, leaving 15 bases between them. CDR3 length: 14 amino acids.

The chain is built from TRBV19 and TRBJ1-1, with D unresolved. CDR3 size: 13 residues. Germline V gene data show CDR1 as LNHDA and CDR2 as SQIVND (reference sequence). The germline V and J ends were trimmed by 5 bases and 3 bases, with 10 bases remaining between them. The CDR3 reads CASSARRDTEAFF. The CDR3 DNA is TGTGCCAGTAGTGCAAGACGGGACACTGAAGCTTTCTTT.

V and J are TRBV27 and TRBJ2-6; a possible D gene is TRBD1 (5 bases). The CDR3 covers 15 residues. V lost 6 bases, J lost 0 bases, and 9 bases lay in between. CDR1 and CDR2 (germline): MNHEY, SMNVEV (reference sequence). Here the CDR3 DNA reads TGTGCCAGCAGCAGACAGTTCTCTGGGGCCAACGTCCTGACTTTC. As protein: CASSRQFSGANVLTF.

Concerning this clone: This sample also contains other DNA sequences that code for the same CDR3. This chain joins TRBV7-9 and TRBJ2-3, with 11 bases fitting TRBD2. The CDR3 length is 16 residues. J was trimmed by 3 bases and V by 5 bases; bases with no gene match: 7. CDR1 is SEHNR and CDR2 is FQNEAQ in the germline V gene (reference sequence). The DNA of the CDR3 is TGTGCCAGCAGCCCCGGACTAGCGGGCCCAACAGATACGCAGTATTTT. Its translation is CASSPGLAGPTDTQYF.

The CDR3 loop is CASSPGWGGYEQYF. The CDR3 DNA is TGTGCCAGCTCACCCGGGTGGGGAGGGTACGAGCAGTACTTC. The V gene is TRBV18, the J gene TRBJ2-7, with 7 bases aligning to TRBD2. The CDR3 is made up of 14 amino acids. V lost 3 bases and J lost 4; bases outside the gene matches: 6. CDR1 and CDR2 from the germline V gene are KGHSH and LQKENI.

The chain recombines TRBV6-6 with TRBJ1-1; TRBD1 might be the D (6 bases). V was clipped by 5 bases and J by 1 base, with 8 bases between them. Looked up from germline, CDR1 is MNHNY and CDR2 is SVGAGI (reference sequence). This CDR3 is built from 13 residues. The CDR3 is CASSQTGNTEAFF. DNA of the CDR3: TGTGCCAGCAGTCAGACAGGGAACACTGAAGCTTTCTTT.

The rearrangement links TRBV2 to TRBJ2-7; D gene uncertain. This CDR3 is 12 amino acids long. Germline assignment: CDR1 SNHLY and CDR2 FYNNEI. The V and J ends lost 7 bases and 4 bases respectively, with 11 bases between them. The CDR3 coding sequence is TGTGCCAGCACCAATTCCCGGTACGAGCAGTACTTC. It translates to CASTNSRYEQYF.

This clone was seen a handful of times. The chain joins TRBV9 to TRBJ1-2, with 10 positions matching TRBD1. The CDR3 extends over 15 amino acids. J was trimmed by 2 bases and V by 4 bases; bases with no gene match: 5. CDR1 and CDR2 (germline): SGDLS, YYNGEE. CDR3 nucleotide sequence: TGTGCCAGCAGCCTCCGGGACAGGGGAAACTATGGCTACACCTTC. Translation gives CASSLRDRGNYGYTF. The variable domain in full, completed from reference TRBV9 and TRBJ1-2, reads DSGVTQTPKHLITATGQRVTLRCSPRSGDLSVYWYQQSLDQGLQFLIQYYNGEERAKGNILERFSAQQFPDLHSELNLSSLELGDSALYFCASSLRDRGNYGYTFGSGTRLTVV.

This clone has more than one count but fewer than ten. V is TRBV18 and J is TRBJ1-1; no clear D gene. The CDR3 sequence is 15 residues long. Germline V gene sequence: CDR1 KGHSH, CDR2 LQKENI. V was pared by 4 bases and J by 1 base, with 13 bases between. This chain's CDR3 is CASSRNIQQNTEAFF. CDR3 DNA: TGTGCCAGCTCACGCAACATACAACAGAACACTGAAGCTTTCTTT.

This clone was detected only a few times. This chain joins TRBV4-1 and TRBJ2-7; no firm D call. The CDR3 contains 15 residues. Trimming left V 0 bases short and J 4 bases short, with 13 bases between. Germline V gene sequence: CDR1 MGHRA, CDR2 YSYEKL. The CDR3 DNA sequence: TGCGCCAGCAGCCAAGAGCAGAAGGCGGCATACGAGCAGTACTTC. Its translation is CASSQEQKAAYEQYF.